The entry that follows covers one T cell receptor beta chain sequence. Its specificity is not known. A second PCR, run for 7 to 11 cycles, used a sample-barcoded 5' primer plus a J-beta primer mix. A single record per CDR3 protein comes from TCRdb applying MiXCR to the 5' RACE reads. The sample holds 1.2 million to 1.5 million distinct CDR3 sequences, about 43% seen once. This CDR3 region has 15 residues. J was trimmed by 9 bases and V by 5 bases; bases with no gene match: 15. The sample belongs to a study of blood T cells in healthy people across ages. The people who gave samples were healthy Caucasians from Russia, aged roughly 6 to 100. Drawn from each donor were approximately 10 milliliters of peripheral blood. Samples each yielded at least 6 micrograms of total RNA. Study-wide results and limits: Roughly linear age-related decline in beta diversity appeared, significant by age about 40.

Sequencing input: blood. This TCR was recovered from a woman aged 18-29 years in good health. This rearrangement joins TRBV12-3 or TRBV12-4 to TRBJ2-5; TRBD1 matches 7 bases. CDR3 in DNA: TGTGCCAGCAGTAGCACGACAGGGCGCCTAGGGGCCCAGTACTTC. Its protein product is CASSSTTGRLGAQYF.